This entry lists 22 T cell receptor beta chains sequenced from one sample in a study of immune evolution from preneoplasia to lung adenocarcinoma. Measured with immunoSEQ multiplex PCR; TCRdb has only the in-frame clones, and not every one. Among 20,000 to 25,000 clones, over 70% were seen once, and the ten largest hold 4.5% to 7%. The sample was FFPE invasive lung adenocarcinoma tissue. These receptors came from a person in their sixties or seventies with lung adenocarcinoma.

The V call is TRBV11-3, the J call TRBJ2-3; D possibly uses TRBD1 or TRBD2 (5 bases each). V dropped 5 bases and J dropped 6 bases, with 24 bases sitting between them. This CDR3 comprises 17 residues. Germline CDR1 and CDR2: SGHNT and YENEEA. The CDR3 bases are TGTGCCAGCAGCGACCGTGGGGGAAGTGGTAGATCGGATACGCAGTATTTT. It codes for CASSDRGGSGRSDTQYF.

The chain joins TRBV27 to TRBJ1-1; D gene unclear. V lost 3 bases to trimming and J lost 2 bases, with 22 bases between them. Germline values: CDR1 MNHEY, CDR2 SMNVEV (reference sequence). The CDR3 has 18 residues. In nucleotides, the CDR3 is TGTGCCAGCAGTTTCTTGTCCAACCTGGGGAGCCGCAACACTGAAGCTTTCTTT. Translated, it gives CASSFLSNLGSRNTEAFF.

The CDR3: CASTRVAGGGSTDTQYF. CDR3 nucleotides: TGTGCCAGCACCCGCGTGGCGGGAGGGGGCTCCACAGATACGCAGTATTTT. The chain employs TRBV7-2 and TRBJ2-3, with 9 nucleotides matching TRBD2. The J segment lost 2 bases and the V segment lost 7 bases, leaving 13 bases of the junction unmatched. This CDR3 comprises 17 residues. Germline values: CDR1 SGHTA, CDR2 FQGNSA.

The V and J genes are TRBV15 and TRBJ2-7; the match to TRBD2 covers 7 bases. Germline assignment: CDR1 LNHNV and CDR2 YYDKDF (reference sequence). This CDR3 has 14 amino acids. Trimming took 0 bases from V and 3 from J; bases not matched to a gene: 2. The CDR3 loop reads CATSRDSGGYEQYF. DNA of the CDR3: TGTGCCACCAGCAGAGATTCGGGGGGCTACGAGCAGTACTTC. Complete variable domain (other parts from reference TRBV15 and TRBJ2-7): DAMVIQNPRYQVTQFGKPVTLSCSQTLNHNVMYWYQQKSSQAPKLLFHYYDKDFNNEADTPDNFQSRRPNTSFCFLDIRSPGLGDTAMYLCATSRDSGGYEQYFGPGTRLTVT.

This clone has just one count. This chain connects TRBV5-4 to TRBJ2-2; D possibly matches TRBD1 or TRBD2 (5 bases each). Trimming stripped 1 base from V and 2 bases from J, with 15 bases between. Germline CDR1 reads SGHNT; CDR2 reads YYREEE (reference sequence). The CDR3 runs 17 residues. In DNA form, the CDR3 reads TGTGCCAGCAGCTTGTATATGGGGACGGATAACACCGGGGAGCTGTTTTTT. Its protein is CASSLYMGTDNTGELFF.

Here the CDR3 DNA reads TGTGCCATCTGGCCGGGGCGGGATGAGCAGTTCTTC. This translates into CAIWPGRDEQFF. V usage is TRBV10-3 and J usage is TRBJ2-1; D is tentatively TRBD1 or TRBD2 (5 bases each). Per germline, CDR1 ENHRY and CDR2 SYGVKD. V shed 8 bases and J shed 8 bases, with 13 bases lying between them. This CDR3 has 12 amino acids.

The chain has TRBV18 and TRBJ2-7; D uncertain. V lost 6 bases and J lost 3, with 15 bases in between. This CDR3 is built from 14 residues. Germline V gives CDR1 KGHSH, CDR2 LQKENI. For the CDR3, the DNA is TGTGCCAGCTCCGAGAGGATCAGTTTCTACGAGCAGTACTTC. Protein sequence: CASSERISFYEQYF.

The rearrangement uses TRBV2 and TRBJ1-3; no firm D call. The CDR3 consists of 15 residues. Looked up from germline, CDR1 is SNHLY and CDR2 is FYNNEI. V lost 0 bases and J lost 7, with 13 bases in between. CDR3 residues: CASSEAGMGKNTIYF. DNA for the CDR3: TGTGCCAGCAGTGAAGCGGGTATGGGGAAGAACACCATATATTTT.

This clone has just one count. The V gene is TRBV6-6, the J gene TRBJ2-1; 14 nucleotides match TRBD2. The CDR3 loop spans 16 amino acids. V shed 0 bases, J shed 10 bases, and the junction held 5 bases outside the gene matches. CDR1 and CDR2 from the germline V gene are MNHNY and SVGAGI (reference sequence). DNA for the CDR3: TGTGCCAGCAGTTACTCGACTAGCGGGAGGGCACGGGAGCAGTTCTTC. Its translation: CASSYSTSGRAREQFF.

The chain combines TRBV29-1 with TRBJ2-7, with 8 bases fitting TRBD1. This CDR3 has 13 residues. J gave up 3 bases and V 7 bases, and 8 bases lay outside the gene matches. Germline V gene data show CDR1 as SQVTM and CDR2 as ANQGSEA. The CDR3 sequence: CSAKRDRNYEQYF. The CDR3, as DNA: TGCAGCGCCAAAAGGGACAGGAACTACGAGCAGTACTTC.

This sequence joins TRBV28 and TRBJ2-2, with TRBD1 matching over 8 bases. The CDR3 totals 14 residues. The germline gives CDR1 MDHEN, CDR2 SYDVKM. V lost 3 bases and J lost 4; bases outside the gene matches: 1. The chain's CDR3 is CASSFTGGTGELFF. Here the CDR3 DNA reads TGTGCCAGCAGTTTCACAGGGGGCACCGGGGAGCTGTTTTTT. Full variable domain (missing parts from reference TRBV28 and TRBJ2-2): DVKVTQSSRYLVKRTGEKVFLECVQDMDHENMFWYRQDPGLGLRLIYFSYDVKMKEKGDIPEGYSVSREKKERFSLILESASTNQTSMYLCASSFTGGTGELFFGEGSRLTVL.

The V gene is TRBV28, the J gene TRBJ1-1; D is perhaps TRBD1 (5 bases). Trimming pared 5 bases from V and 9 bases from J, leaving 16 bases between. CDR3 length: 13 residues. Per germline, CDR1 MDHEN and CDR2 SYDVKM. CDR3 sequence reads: CASSRPGLNKAFF. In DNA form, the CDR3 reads TGTGCCAGCAGTCGACCGGGACTGAACAAAGCTTTCTTT.

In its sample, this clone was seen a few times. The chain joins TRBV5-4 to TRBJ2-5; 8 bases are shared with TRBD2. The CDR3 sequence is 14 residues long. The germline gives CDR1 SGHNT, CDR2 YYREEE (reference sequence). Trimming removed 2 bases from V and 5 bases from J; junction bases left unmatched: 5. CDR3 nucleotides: TGTGCCAGCAGCTTTGGGCGGGAGGTGGAGACCCAGTACTTC. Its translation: CASSFGREVETQYF.

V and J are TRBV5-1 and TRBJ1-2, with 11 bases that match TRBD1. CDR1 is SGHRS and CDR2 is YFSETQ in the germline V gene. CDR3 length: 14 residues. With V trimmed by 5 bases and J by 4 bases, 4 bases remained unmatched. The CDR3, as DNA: TGCGCCAGCAGGGGGACAGGGGGAAGCTATGGCTACACCTTC. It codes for CASRGTGGSYGYTF.

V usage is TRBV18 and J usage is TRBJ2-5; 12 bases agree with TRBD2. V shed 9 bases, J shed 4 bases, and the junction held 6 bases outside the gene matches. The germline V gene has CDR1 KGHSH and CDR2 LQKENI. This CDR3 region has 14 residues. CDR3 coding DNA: TGTGCCAGTCAGACTAGCGGGAGAGGAGAGACCCAGTACTTC. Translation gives CASQTSGRGETQYF.

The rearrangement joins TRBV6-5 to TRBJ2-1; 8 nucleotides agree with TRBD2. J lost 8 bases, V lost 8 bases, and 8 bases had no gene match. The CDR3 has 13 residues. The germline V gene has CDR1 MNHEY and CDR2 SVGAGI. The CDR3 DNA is TGTGCCAGCGCGGCGGGAGGTTGGGATGAGCAGTTCTTC. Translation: CASAAGGWDEQFF.

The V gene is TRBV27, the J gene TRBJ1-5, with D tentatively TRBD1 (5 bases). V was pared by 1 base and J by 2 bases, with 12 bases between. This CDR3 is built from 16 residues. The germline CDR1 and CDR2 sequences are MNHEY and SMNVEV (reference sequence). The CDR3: CASSLFPPQGNQPQHF. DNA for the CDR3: TGTGCCAGCAGTTTATTTCCCCCACAGGGCAATCAGCCCCAGCATTTT.

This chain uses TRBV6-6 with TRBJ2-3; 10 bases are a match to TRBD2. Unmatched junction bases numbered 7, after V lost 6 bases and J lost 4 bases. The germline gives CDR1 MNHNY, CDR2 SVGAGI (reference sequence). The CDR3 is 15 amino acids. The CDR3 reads CASSFSGRSADTQYF. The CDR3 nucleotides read TGTGCCAGCAGCTTTAGCGGGAGGAGTGCAGATACGCAGTATTTT.

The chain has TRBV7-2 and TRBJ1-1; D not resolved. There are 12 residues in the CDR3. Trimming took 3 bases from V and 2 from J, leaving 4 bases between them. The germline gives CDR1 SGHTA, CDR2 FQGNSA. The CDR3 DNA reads TGTGCCAGCAGCTTTCTAAACACTGAAGCTTTCTTT. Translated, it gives CASSFLNTEAFF.

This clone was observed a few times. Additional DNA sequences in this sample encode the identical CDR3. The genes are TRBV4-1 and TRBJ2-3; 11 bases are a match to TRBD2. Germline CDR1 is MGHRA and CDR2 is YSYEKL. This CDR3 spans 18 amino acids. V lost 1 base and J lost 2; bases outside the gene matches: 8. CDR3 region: CASSQGRLAGRITDTQYF. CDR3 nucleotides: TGCGCCAGCAGCCAAGGCAGACTAGCGGGACGGATCACAGATACGCAGTATTTT.

The CDR3 is CASSLRAIRETQYF. DNA for the CDR3: TGTGCCAGCAGCTTAAGGGCGATAAGAGAGACCCAGTACTTC. The V and J genes are TRBV7-8 and TRBJ2-5; D ambiguous. Trimming shortened V by 2 bases and J by 4 bases, and 11 bases separated the two germline ends. The CDR3 covers 14 residues. Germline V gives CDR1 SGHVS, CDR2 FQNEAQ. Drawing the rest from reference TRBV7-8 and TRBJ2-5, the complete variable domain is GAGVSQSPRYKVAKRGQDVALRCDPISGHVSLFWYQQALGQGPEFLTYFQNEAQLDKSGLPSDRFFAERPEGSVSTLKIQRTQQEDSAVYLCASSLRAIRETQYFGPGTRLLVL.

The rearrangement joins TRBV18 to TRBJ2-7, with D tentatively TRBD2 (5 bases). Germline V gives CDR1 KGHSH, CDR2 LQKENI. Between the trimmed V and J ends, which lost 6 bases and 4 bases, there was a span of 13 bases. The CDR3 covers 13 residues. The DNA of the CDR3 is TGTGCCAGCTCCCTTCTGGAGGAATACGAGCAGTACTTC. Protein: CASSLLEEYEQYF.